Listed below are T cell receptor beta chains from one sample, sequenced in a study of CD8+ T cells in alopecia areata. Using immunoSEQ multiplex PCR, the repertoire was profiled, and TCRdb retains in-frame clones only, with some absent. The sample consists of approximately 280,000 clones, about three fifths of them appearing once. The sequenced sample was CD4+ T cells sorted from blood, obtained at week 24, from a patient treated with tofacitinib. These receptors were obtained from a human donor with alopecia areata. CDR3s include the opening cysteine and the closing phenylalanine or tryptophan. The order of the fields is clone size, D gene, V gene, J gene, CDR3 protein, CDR3 DNA. D genes are given only for firm matches. A row's size may be missing; if present it is once, few, many or a size class.

size: .
D: .
V: TRBV7-9
J: TRBJ2-7
CDR3: CASSLGSSGWEQYF
DNA: TGTGCCAGCAGCTTAGGTAGTAGCGGCTGGGAGCAGTACTTC

size: .
D: .
V: TRBV27
J: TRBJ2-7
CDR3: CASSLRQGLQEQYF
DNA: TGTGCCAGCAGTTTAAGGCAGGGTCTTCAGGAGCAGTACTTC

size: .
D: .
V: TRBV4-1
J: TRBJ1-4
CDR3: CASSQVLGEKLFF
DNA: TGCGCCAGCAGCCAAGTTTTGGGAGAAAAACTGTTTTTT

size: .
D: .
V: TRBV11-2
J: TRBJ2-7
CDR3: CASSLALVRRSSYEQYF
DNA: TGTGCCAGCAGCTTAGCATTAGTCAGGAGAAGCTCCTACGAGCAGTACTTC

size: .
D: TRBD1
V: TRBV7-9
J: TRBJ2-6
CDR3: CASSLYLDRALSGANVLTF
DNA: TGTGCCAGCAGCTTATACCTGGACAGGGCCCTCTCTGGGGCCAACGTCCTGACTTTC

size: few
D: TRBD2
V: TRBV29-1
J: TRBJ2-5
CDR3: CSVKGLAGFTETQYF
DNA: TGCAGCGTAAAAGGACTAGCGGGGTTTACAGAGACCCAGTACTTC

size: few
D: TRBD2
V: TRBV14
J: TRBJ2-1
CDR3: CASSELGGARTYNEQFF
DNA: TGTGCCAGCAGCGAACTCGGGGGGGCTAGGACTTACAATGAGCAGTTCTTC

size: .
D: .
V: TRBV7-2
J: TRBJ1-4
CDR3: CASSPNRVGNNEKLFF
DNA: TGTGCCAGCAGCCCGAACAGGGTCGGGAATAATGAAAAACTGTTTTTT

size: .
D: TRBD1
V: TRBV9
J: TRBJ1-1
CDR3: CASSVGSRGLTEAFF
DNA: TGTGCCAGCAGCGTAGGATCCAGGGGGCTCACTGAAGCTTTCTTT

size: .
D: TRBD1
V: TRBV30
J: TRBJ2-3
CDR3: CAYTDGQVRDTQYF
DNA: TGTGCCTATACAGACGGACAGGTTCGGGATACGCAGTATTTT

size: few
D: TRBD1
V: TRBV28
J: TRBJ2-1
CDR3: CASSLSGQGELF
DNA: TGTGCCAGCAGTTTATCTGGACAGGGGGAACTCTTC

size: .
D: .
V: TRBV9
J: TRBJ1-1
CDR3: CASSVSPAMNTEAFF
DNA: TGTGCCAGCAGCGTAAGTCCAGCCATGAACACTGAAGCTTTCTTT

size: .
D: .
V: TRBV2
J: TRBJ1-2
CDR3: CASSPGLNYGYTF
DNA: TGTGCCAGCAGTCCGGGACTTAACTATGGCTACACCTTC

size: .
D: .
V: TRBV7-6
J: TRBJ1-2
CDR3: CASSPSGDAGYGYTF
DNA: TGTGCCAGCAGCCCCTCGGGGGACGCTGGCTATGGCTACACCTTC

size: .
D: .
V: TRBV30
J: TRBJ2-3
CDR3: CAWSTRDTQYF
DNA: TGTGCCTGGAGTACGAGGGATACGCAGTATTTT

size: .
D: .
V: TRBV6-5
J: TRBJ1-2
CDR3: CASTGGYGYTF
DNA: TGTGCCAGCACGGGAGGATATGGCTACACCTTC

size: .
D: .
V: TRBV27
J: TRBJ1-1
CDR3: CASSFRTDSSVGTEAFF
DNA: TGTGCCAGCAGTTTTAGGACAGATAGCTCTGTGGGCACTGAAGCTTTCTTT

size: .
D: .
V: TRBV9
J: TRBJ1-4
CDR3: CASSPRTGEKLFF
DNA: TGTGCCAGCAGCCCCCGGACCGGAGAAAAACTGTTTTTT

size: .
D: .
V: TRBV30
J: TRBJ2-7
CDR3: CASGHNYEQYF
DNA: TGTGCCTCCGGACATAACTACGAGCAGTACTTC

size: .
D: TRBD1
V: TRBV29-1
J: TRBJ1-2
CDR3: CSVEPRGQGRGYTF
DNA: TGCAGCGTTGAGCCCCGGGGACAGGGGCGAGGCTACACCTTC

size: .
D: TRBD1
V: TRBV30
J: TRBJ1-3
CDR3: CAWRPGQGVQDTIYF
DNA: TGTGCCTGGAGGCCGGGACAGGGGGTTCAAGACACCATATATTTT

size: .
D: TRBD2
V: TRBV27
J: TRBJ2-3
CDR3: CASRSLAAGETDTQYF
DNA: TGTGCCAGCAGATCCCTTGCTGCGGGGGAAACAGATACGCAGTATTTT

size: few
D: TRBD1
V: TRBV2
J: TRBJ2-3
CDR3: CASSAGTGGTDTQYF
DNA: TGTGCCAGCAGTGCCGGGACAGGGGGCACAGATACGCAGTATTTT

size: once
D: .
V: TRBV25-1
J: TRBJ2-7
CDR3: CASSEATGGLGYEQYF
DNA: TGTGCCAGCAGTGAGGCCACTGGGGGGTTAGGTTACGAGCAGTACTTC

size: .
D: TRBD2
V: TRBV25-1
J: TRBJ2-5
CDR3: CASMSLGTSGETQYF
DNA: TGTGCCAGCATGTCCCTTGGGACTAGCGGGGAGACCCAGTACTTC

size: .
D: TRBD1
V: TRBV29-1
J: TRBJ2-2
CDR3: CSARQGLTGELFF
DNA: TGCAGCGCCCGACAGGGGCTTACCGGGGAGCTGTTTTTT

size: .
D: .
V: TRBV18
J: TRBJ2-7
CDR3: CASSQGDYEQYF
DNA: TGTGCCAGCTCACAGGGGGACTACGAGCAGTACTTC

size: .
D: .
V: TRBV7-2
J: TRBJ1-6
CDR3: CASSGRESPLHF
DNA: TGTGCCAGCAGCGGAAGGGAATCACCCCTCCACTTT

size: .
D: .
V: TRBV5-1
J: TRBJ2-7
CDR3: CASSLDSGPYEQYF
DNA: TGCGCCAGCAGCTTGGATTCTGGGCCCTACGAGCAGTACTTC

size: few
D: TRBD2
V: TRBV2
J: TRBJ2-5
CDR3: CASRTRTSGAKTQYF
DNA: TGTGCCAGCAGGACTAGGACTAGCGGGGCGAAGACCCAGTACTTC

size: .
D: .
V: TRBV30
J: TRBJ2-7
CDR3: CAWKQGPGSYEQYF
DNA: TGTGCCTGGAAACAGGGCCCCGGGTCCTACGAGCAGTACTTC

size: .
D: TRBD2
V: TRBV5-6
J: TRBJ2-5
CDR3: CASSLPGTSQESQYF
DNA: TGTGCCAGCAGCTTGCCCGGGACTAGTCAAGAGAGCCAGTACTTC

size: .
D: .
V: TRBV4-2
J: TRBJ2-5
CDR3: CASSRLGLQETQYF
DNA: TGTGCCAGCAGCCGATTGGGCCTCCAAGAGACCCAGTACTTC

size: .
D: .
V: TRBV6-5
J: TRBJ2-7
CDR3: CASTRLDPYEQYF
DNA: TGTGCCAGCACACGACTGGACCCCTACGAGCAGTACTTC

size: .
D: .
V: TRBV7-2
J: TRBJ2-2
CDR3: CASSSRTRNTGELFF
DNA: TGTGCCAGCAGCTCCAGGACTCGGAACACCGGGGAGCTGTTTTTT

size: many
D: .
V: TRBV27
J: TRBJ2-1
CDR3: CASRRPGLRPNNEQFF
DNA: TGTGCCAGCAGGCGCCCGGGTCTACGTCCTAACAATGAGCAGTTCTTC

size: .
D: .
V: TRBV5-1
J: TRBJ2-7
CDR3: CASSLGQGVDEQYF
DNA: TGCGCCAGCAGCTTGGGCCAGGGCGTAGACGAGCAGTACTTC

size: .
D: .
V: TRBV7-9
J: TRBJ2-1
CDR3: CASSLGLFSGTETHNEQFF
DNA: TGTGCCAGCAGCTTAGGCCTCTTCTCCGGGACCGAGACCCACAATGAGCAGTTCTTC

size: .
D: .
V: TRBV27
J: TRBJ2-3
CDR3: CASSHRRDTQYF
DNA: TGTGCCAGCAGTCACAGGCGCGATACGCAGTATTTT

size: once
D: .
V: TRBV2
J: TRBJ1-2
CDR3: CASLRDYGYTF
DNA: TGTGCCAGCCTCCGGGACTATGGCTACACCTTC

size: .
D: .
V: TRBV9
J: TRBJ1-1
CDR3: CASSVEEGRNTEAFF
DNA: TGTGCCAGCAGCGTAGAAGAGGGGAGGAACACTGAAGCTTTCTTT

size: .
D: .
V: TRBV30
J: TRBJ2-1
CDR3: CAWSSPPGYNEQFF
DNA: TGTGCCTGGAGTTCACCACCGGGGTACAATGAGCAGTTCTTC

size: few
D: TRBD1
V: TRBV4-1
J: TRBJ1-2
CDR3: CASSQDEGGSGYGYTF
DNA: TGCGCCAGCAGCCAAGATGAAGGGGGCTCAGGTTATGGCTACACCTTC

size: few
D: .
V: TRBV6-6
J: TRBJ2-5
CDR3: CASSPRDSRGATQYF
DNA: TGTGCCAGCAGTCCCCGAGACAGTCGTGGCGCGACCCAGTACTTC

size: once
D: .
V: TRBV30
J: TRBJ2-5
CDR3: CAWSLGRERETQYF
DNA: TGTGCCTGGTCTCTAGGAAGGGAGAGAGAGACCCAGTACTTC

size: few
D: TRBD2
V: TRBV5-1
J: TRBJ2-3
CDR3: CASSLDGGTTDTQYF
DNA: TGCGCCAGCAGCTTGGACGGGGGGACGACAGATACGCAGTATTTT

size: .
D: .
V: TRBV27
J: TRBJ2-3
CDR3: CASSLSAKLTRPSTDTQYF
DNA: TGTGCCAGCAGTTTATCAGCCAAACTTACCCGCCCTAGCACAGATACGCAGTATTTT

size: few
D: .
V: TRBV29-1
J: TRBJ1-2
CDR3: CSANRERNYGYTF
DNA: TGCAGCGCTAACAGGGAGAGGAACTATGGCTACACCTTC

size: .
D: TRBD1
V: TRBV4-1
J: TRBJ1-5
CDR3: CASSQGSLGTGNNQPQHF
DNA: TGCGCCAGCAGCCAAGGAAGCCTGGGGACAGGGAACAATCAGCCCCAGCATTTT

size: .
D: .
V: TRBV4-2
J: TRBJ2-5
CDR3: CASSQGKLEETQYF
DNA: TGTGCCAGCAGCCAAGGGAAGTTAGAAGAGACCCAGTACTTC